These 8 T cell receptor beta chains came from one sample sequenced in a study of control samples from healthy donors and cancer patients. Clones were sequenced by immunoSEQ multiplex PCR, and TCRdb holds only the in-frame ones, with some missing. This table has about 150,000 clones, nearly 95% appearing once. The sequencing input was blood. The origin of the receptors is a middle-aged man in good health.

This clone appeared a few times. The rearrangement uses TRBV7-3 and TRBJ2-3; 9 bases align to TRBD2. Per germline, CDR1 SGHTA and CDR2 FQGTGA. V lost 4 bases and J lost 3; bases outside the gene matches: 5. The CDR3 extends over 15 amino acids. The CDR3 protein is CASSSTSGWTDTQYF. CDR3 in DNA: TGTGCCAGCAGCTCGACTAGCGGATGGACAGATACGCAGTATTTT.

The rearrangement links TRBV5-6 to TRBJ1-6; perhaps TRBD1 as D (5 bases). This CDR3 spans 15 amino acids. From germline, CDR1 is SGHDT and CDR2 YYEEEE. The V end lost 0 bases, the J end lost 9 bases, and 13 bases lay between the germline ends. CDR3 bases: TGTGCCAGCAGCTTGGGTCCAGGGCGGGCTTCACCCCTCCACTTT. Translation gives CASSLGPGRASPLHF.

The rearrangement joins TRBV7-2 to TRBJ1-2, with 8 bases matching TRBD1. The CDR3 is 15 amino acids. Germline-derived CDR1 and CDR2 are SGHTA and FQGNSA. V was pared by 0 bases and J by 8 bases, with 8 bases of the junction left unmatched. The CDR3: CASSLAPDRAEGYTF. In nucleotides, the CDR3 is TGTGCCAGCAGCTTAGCGCCGGACAGGGCTGAAGGCTACACCTTC.

The chain combines TRBV9 with TRBJ2-3, with 11 nucleotides matching TRBD2. In germline, CDR1 is SGDLS, CDR2 YYNGEE. The V segment lost 0 bases and the J segment 2 bases; nucleotides outside the gene matches: 11. This CDR3 has 19 residues. The CDR3 is CASSVGGTSGTSFTDTQYF. The CDR3 DNA follows: TGTGCCAGCAGCGTAGGGGGGACTAGCGGTACTTCATTCACAGATACGCAGTATTTT.

The rearrangement joins TRBV18 to TRBJ1-3; the D is unclear. Trimming left V 4 bases short and J 1 base short, with 14 bases between. This CDR3 comprises 16 residues. The germline gives CDR1 KGHSH, CDR2 LQKENI. CDR3 DNA sequence: TGTGCCAGCTCACTTGGTATTCGGGAGTCTGGAAACACCATATATTTT. This codes for CASSLGIRESGNTIYF.

The chain uses TRBV28 and TRBJ1-1, with D hard to call. The CDR3 is 16 amino acids. Germline values: CDR1 MDHEN, CDR2 SYDVKM. V was shortened by 3 bases and J by 1 base, with 15 bases between the two germline ends. The CDR3 loop is CASSFGLIRANTEAFF. CDR3 sequence (DNA): TGTGCCAGCAGTTTCGGGTTAATCAGAGCGAACACTGAAGCTTTCTTT.

The chain is built from TRBV7-9 and TRBJ1-5; TRBD1 aligns across 8 bases. The germline CDR1 and CDR2 sequences are SEHNR and FQNEAQ (reference sequence). CDR3 length: 13 amino acids. The trim removed 5 bases at V and 5 bases at J, leaving 2 bases unmatched. The CDR3 nucleotides read TGTGCCAGCAGCATGGACAGGGATCAGCCCCAGCATTTT. Its translation: CASSMDRDQPQHF.

This clone was found once. The chain employs TRBV7-8 and TRBJ1-2; maybe TRBD1 (6 bases). The CDR3 spans 13 residues. CDR1 and CDR2 from the germline V gene are SGHVS and FQNEAQ. The V gene lost 5 bases and the J gene lost 8 bases, with 15 bases spanning the gap. CDR3 nucleotide sequence: TGTGCCAGCAGCAGCAGGGGTTATGAGGGCTACACCTTC. It encodes CASSSRGYEGYTF.